This T cell receptor (beta chain) was sequenced in a study of shared clonotypes between healthy human individuals. General observations from the study: Enrolling few donors narrowed the genetic and exposure-history diversity that was represented.

Every subset's genomic DNA went evenly onto several immunoSEQ plates. Amplification in unsorted PBMC replicate PCRs started from around 0.3 ug DNA, which equals 30,000 to 35,000 T cell genomes. Assay: immunoSEQ multiplex PCR; the TCRdb copy retains only in-frame clones and omits some. The repertoire holds about 480,000 clones, with nearly 80% as singletons. The CDR3 is made up of 15 amino acids. Trimming took off 4 bases at V and 0 bases at J, with 10 bases between the two ends. Germline assignment: CDR1 MNHNY and CDR2 SVGAGI (reference sequence). This clone was seen only a few times. The antigen remains unidentified.

Sample: PBMCs. This clonotype originated in a woman aged 35 to 49 in good health. Some clones in this sample may be carry-over from other donors' samples. V usage is TRBV6-6 and J usage is TRBJ1-5; D unresolved. Here the CDR3 reads CASSWVVSSNQPQHF. As DNA, the CDR3 is TGTGCCAGCAGTTGGGTTGTAAGTAGCAATCAGCCCCAGCATTTT.